What follows are 7 T cell receptor beta chains derived from one specimen sequenced in a study of T-cell memory formation after mild COVID-19 (dated by TCRdb to the early 2020s). Libraries were prepared through 5' RACE. TCRdb lists the instrument as Illumina NovaSeq 6000. TCRdb reprocessed the public reads (quality trimming at Q25 with fastp, clone calling with MiXCR) and kept in-frame beta chains. When rows share a CDR3 protein, they turn into one entry using the most common DNA and genes. Within this sample are approximately 340,000 distinct CDR3 sequences, with 13% of them counted one time only. The leading ten clones occupy about a fifth of the sample. The sequencing input was PBMCs or a T cell subset sorted from them (not recorded which). These TCRs come from a man aged 18 to 30 who had mild COVID-19 (a few samples of this study predate the infection). The sample titles of this study are shuffled in the database, so cell type and time point are left out; the donor was told from shared clones.

This clonotype was counted only a few times. This rearrangement joins TRBV7-2 to TRBJ1-2; TRBD1 matches 10 bases. Germline-derived CDR1 and CDR2 are SGHTA and FQGNSA. After removal of 5 bases from V and 14 bases from J, the junction contained 8 bases not matched to a gene. This CDR3 region has 12 residues. CDR3 sequence (DNA): TGTGCCAGCAGCATCAGACAGGGGGCGTCAACCTTC. Protein: CASSIRQGASTF.

This clonotype was detected a few times. J is TRBJ2-1 and V is TRBV5-1; 7 nucleotides align to TRBD1. Germline assignment: CDR1 SGHRS and CDR2 YFSETQ. V trimming: 4 bases; J trimming: 5 bases; junction bases outside the gene matches: 9. The length of the CDR3 is 15 residues. This CDR3 is CASSPRGSPNNEQFF. Here the CDR3 DNA reads TGCGCCAGCAGCCCCAGGGGGAGCCCTAACAATGAGCAGTTCTTC.

The chain recombines TRBV5-1 with TRBJ1-6; 9 bases are shared with TRBD1. Germline V gives CDR1 SGHRS, CDR2 YFSETQ. Trimming took 0 bases from V and 7 from J; bases not matched to a gene: 5. CDR3 length: 16 residues. CDR3 nucleotides: TGCGCCAGCAGCTTGGCTCAGGACAGGGGCAATTCACCCCTCCACTTT. Residues: CASSLAQDRGNSPLHF.

This rearrangement joins TRBV28 to TRBJ2-4, with a weak D call TRBD2 (7 bases). The CDR3 length is 15 residues. The germline gives CDR1 MDHEN, CDR2 SYDVKM. Trimming took 6 bases from V and 1 from J, leaving 13 bases between them. In DNA form, the CDR3 reads TGTGCCAGCAGAGCTGGGGGGGCGGCCAAAAACATTCAGTACTTC. It yields the protein CASRAGGAAKNIQYF.

The DNA for the CDR3 is TGTGCCAGCAGCTTAGAGGCAGGATTCTACGAGCAGTACGTC. Translating gives CASSLEAGFYEQYV. The chain couples TRBV11-2 to TRBJ2-7, with D uncertain. Trimming removed 0 bases from V and 3 bases from J, with 9 bases in between. CDR3 size: 14 residues. The germline V gene encodes CDR1 SGHAT and CDR2 FQNNGV.

This clonotype was observed a handful of times. The V gene is TRBV6-1, the J gene TRBJ2-2, with D possibly TRBD2 on 6 matching bases. The CDR3 is made up of 15 amino acids. Deletions cut 6 bases from V and 2 bases from J, with 13 bases between. The germline V gene has CDR1 MNHNS and CDR2 SASEGT. The CDR3 region has the DNA TGTGCCAGCAGGCTCGGGACTTCTAACACCGGGGAGCTGTTTTTT. Protein: CASRLGTSNTGELFF.

This rearrangement joins TRBV5-4 to TRBJ2-5; D may be TRBD2 (6 bases). Trimming left V 3 bases short and J 3 bases short, with 15 bases between. The germline V gene has CDR1 SGHNT and CDR2 YYREEE (reference sequence). CDR3 length: 15 residues. Written as DNA, the CDR3 is TGTGCCAGCAGCTCCGGACTAAAAGCCAAAGAGACCCAGTACTTC. It yields the protein CASSSGLKAKETQYF.